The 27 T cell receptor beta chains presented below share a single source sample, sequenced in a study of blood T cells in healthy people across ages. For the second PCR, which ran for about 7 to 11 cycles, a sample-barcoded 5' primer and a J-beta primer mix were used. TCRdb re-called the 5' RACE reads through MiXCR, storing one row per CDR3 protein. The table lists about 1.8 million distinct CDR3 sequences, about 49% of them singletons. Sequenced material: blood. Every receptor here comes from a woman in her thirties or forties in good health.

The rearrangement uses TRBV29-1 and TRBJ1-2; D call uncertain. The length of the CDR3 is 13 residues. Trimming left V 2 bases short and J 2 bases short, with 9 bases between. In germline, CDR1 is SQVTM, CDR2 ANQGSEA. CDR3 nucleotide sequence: TGCAGCGTTGAAATCCGTACCAACTATGGCTACACCTTC. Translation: CSVEIRTNYGYTF.

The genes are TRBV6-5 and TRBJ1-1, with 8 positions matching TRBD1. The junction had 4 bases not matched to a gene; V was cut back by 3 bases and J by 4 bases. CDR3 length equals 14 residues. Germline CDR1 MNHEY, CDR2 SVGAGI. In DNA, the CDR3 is TGTGCCAGCAGTTATATAACAGGGGGCACTGAAGCTTTCTTT. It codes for CASSYITGGTEAFF.

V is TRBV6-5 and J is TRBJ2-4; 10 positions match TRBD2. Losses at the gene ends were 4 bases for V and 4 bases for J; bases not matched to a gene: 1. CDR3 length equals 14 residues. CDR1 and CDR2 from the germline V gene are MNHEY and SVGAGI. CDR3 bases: TGTGCCAGCAGTTCTAGCGGGGGAAAAAACATTCAGTACTTC. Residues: CASSSSGGKNIQYF.

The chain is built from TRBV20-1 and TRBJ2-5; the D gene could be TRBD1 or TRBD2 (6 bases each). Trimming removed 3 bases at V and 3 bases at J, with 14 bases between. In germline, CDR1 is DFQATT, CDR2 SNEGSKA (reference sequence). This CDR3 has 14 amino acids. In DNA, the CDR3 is TGCAGTGCTAGCGGGGGCCGATGGAAAGAGACCCAGTACTTC. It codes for CSASGGRWKETQYF.

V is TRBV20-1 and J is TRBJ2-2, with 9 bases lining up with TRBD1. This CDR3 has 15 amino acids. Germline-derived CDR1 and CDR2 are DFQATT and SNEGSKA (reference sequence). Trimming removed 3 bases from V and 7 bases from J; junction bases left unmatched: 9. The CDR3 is CSASDTGGESGELFF. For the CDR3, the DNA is TGCAGTGCTAGTGATACAGGGGGCGAGAGCGGGGAGCTGTTTTTT.

CDR3 in amino acids: CASSIKVSPNSPLHF. Written as DNA, the CDR3 is TGTGCCAGCAGTATCAAGGTCTCTCCTAATTCACCCCTCCACTTT. The J gene is TRBJ1-6, the V gene TRBV27; D ambiguous. Germline loops: CDR1 MNHEY, CDR2 SMNVEV (reference sequence). V lost 5 bases to trimming and J lost 6 bases, with 14 bases between them. There are 15 residues in the CDR3.

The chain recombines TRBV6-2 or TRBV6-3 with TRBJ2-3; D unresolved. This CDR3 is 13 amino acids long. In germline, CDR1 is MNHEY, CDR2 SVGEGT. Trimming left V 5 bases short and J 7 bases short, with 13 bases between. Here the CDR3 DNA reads TGTGCCAGCAGTGATCTAGTTGGAAATACGCAGTATTTT. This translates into CASSDLVGNTQYF.

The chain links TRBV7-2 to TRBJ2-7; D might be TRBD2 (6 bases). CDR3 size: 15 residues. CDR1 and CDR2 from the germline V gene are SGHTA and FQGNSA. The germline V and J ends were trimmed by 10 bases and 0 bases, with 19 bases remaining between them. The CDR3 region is CATKLRVGGSYEQYF. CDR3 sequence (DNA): TGTGCCACCAAGCTGAGGGTGGGGGGCTCCTACGAGCAGTACTTC.

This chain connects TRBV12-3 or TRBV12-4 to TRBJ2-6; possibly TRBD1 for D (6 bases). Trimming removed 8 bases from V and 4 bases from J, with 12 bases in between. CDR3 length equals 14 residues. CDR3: CASSGQSGANVLTF. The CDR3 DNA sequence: TGTGCCAGCTCCGGACAGTCCGGGGCCAACGTCCTGACTTTC.

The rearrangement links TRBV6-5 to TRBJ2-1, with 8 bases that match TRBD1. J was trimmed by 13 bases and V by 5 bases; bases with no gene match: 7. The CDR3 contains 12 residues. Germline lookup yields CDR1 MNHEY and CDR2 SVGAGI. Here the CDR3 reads CASSNSDRGQFF. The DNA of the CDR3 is TGTGCCAGCAGTAACAGTGACAGGGGACAGTTCTTC.

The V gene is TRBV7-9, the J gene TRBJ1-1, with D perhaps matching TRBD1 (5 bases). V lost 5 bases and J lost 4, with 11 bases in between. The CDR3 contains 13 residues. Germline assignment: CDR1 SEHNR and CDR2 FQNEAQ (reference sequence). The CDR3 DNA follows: TGTGCCAGCAGCCCAACGACAGTCACTGAAGCTTTCTTT. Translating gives CASSPTTVTEAFF.

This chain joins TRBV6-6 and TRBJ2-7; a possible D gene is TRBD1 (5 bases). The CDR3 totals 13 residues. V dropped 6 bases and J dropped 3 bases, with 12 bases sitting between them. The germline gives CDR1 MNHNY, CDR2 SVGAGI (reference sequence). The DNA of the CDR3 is TGTGCCAGCAGCCTGGACACCATCTACGAGCAGTACTTC. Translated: CASSLDTIYEQYF.

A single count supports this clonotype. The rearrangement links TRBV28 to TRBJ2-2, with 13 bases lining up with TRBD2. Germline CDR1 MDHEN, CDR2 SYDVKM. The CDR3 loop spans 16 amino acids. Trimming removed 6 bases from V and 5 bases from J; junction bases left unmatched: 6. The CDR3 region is CASSELAGGLTGELFF. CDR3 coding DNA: TGTGCCAGCAGCGAACTAGCGGGGGGGCTTACCGGGGAGCTGTTTTTT.

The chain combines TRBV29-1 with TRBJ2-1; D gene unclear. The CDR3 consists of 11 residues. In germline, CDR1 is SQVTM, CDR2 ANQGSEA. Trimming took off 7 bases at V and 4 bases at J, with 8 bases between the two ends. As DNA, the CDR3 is TGCAGCGAGGGATCTTACAATGAGCAGTTCTTC. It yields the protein CSEGSYNEQFF.

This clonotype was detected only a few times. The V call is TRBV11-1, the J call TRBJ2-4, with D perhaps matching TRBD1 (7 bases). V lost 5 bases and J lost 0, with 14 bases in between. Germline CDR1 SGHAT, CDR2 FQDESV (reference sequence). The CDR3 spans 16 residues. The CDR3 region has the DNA TGTGCCAGCAGCCTTCAGGGGGGACTAGCCAAAAACATTCAGTACTTC. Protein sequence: CASSLQGGLAKNIQYF.

The CDR3 loop reads CASSLETADTEAFF. CDR3 coding DNA: TGCGCCAGCAGCTTGGAAACAGCTGACACTGAAGCTTTCTTT. The chain recombines TRBV5-1 with TRBJ1-1; D not resolved. CDR3 length: 14 amino acids. The germline CDR1 and CDR2 sequences are SGHRS and YFSETQ. V lost 0 bases and J lost 3, with 9 bases in between.

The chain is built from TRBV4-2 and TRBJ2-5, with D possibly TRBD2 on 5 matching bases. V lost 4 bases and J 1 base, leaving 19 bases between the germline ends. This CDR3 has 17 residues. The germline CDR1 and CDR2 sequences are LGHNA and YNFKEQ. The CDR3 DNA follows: TGTGCCAGCAGCCGCCGAGAGTTCGGGGAGATCCAAGAGACCCAGTACTTC. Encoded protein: CASSRREFGEIQETQYF.

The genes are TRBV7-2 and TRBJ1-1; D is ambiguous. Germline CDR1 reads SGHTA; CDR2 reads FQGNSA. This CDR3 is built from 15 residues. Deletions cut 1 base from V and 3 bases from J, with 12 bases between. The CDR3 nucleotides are TGTGCCAGCAGCTTAGAGGTTAGTCAGGACACTGAAGCTTTCTTT. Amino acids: CASSLEVSQDTEAFF.

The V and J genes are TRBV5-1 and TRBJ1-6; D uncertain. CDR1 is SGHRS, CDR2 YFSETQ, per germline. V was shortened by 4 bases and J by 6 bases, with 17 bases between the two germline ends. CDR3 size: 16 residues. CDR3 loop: CASSPSPAQPNSPLHF. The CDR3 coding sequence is TGCGCCAGCAGCCCTTCACCGGCCCAACCTAATTCACCCCTCCACTTT.

CDR3 loop: CASDDRGKNGGYTF. The CDR3 nucleotides read TGTGCCAGCGATGACAGGGGAAAAAACGGTGGCTACACCTTC. The chain has TRBV7-2 and TRBJ1-2, with 8 bases that match TRBD1. Germline CDR1 is SGHTA and CDR2 is FQGNSA. With 8 bases clipped from V and 7 bases from J, the junction kept 12 bases outside the gene matches. This CDR3 has 14 amino acids. Supplemented by reference TRBV7-2 and TRBJ1-2, the full variable domain reads GAGVSQSPSNKVTEKGKDVELRCDPISGHTALYWYRQSLGQGLEFLIYFQGNSAPDKSGLPSDRFSAERTGGSVSTLTIQRTQQEDSAVYLCASDDRGKNGGYTFGSGTRLTVV.

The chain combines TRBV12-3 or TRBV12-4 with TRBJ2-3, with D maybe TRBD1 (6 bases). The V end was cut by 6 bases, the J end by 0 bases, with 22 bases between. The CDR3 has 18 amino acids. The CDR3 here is CASSHPAGEPLSTDTQYF. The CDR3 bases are TGTGCCAGCAGCCACCCCGCAGGGGAACCTTTAAGCACAGATACGCAGTATTTT.

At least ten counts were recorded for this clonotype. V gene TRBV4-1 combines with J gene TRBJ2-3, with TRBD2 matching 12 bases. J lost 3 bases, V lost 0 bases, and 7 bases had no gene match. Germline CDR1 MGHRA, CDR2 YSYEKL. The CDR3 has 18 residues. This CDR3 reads CASSQDPPSGGATDTQYF. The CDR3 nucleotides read TGCGCCAGCAGCCAAGATCCCCCTAGCGGGGGGGCAACAGATACGCAGTATTTT.

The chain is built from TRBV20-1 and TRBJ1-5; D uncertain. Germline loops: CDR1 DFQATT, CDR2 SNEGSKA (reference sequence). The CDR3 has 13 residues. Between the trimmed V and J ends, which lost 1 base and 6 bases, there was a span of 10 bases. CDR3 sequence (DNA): TGCAGTGCTAGAGTCGGGTTCGGTCAGCCCCAGCATTTT. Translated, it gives CSARVGFGQPQHF.

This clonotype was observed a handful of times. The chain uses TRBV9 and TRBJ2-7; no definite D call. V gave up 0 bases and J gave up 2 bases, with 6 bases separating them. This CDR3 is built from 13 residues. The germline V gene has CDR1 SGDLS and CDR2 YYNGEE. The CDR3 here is CASSVEEAYEQYF. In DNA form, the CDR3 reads TGTGCCAGCAGCGTAGAAGAGGCCTACGAGCAGTACTTC.

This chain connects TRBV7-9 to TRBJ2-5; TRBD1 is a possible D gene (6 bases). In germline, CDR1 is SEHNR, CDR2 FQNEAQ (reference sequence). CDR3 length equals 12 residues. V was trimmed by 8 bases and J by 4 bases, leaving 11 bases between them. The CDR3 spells CASGGQRETQYF. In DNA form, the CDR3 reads TGTGCCAGCGGCGGACAGCGAGAGACCCAGTACTTC.

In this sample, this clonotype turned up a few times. The CDR3: CASHKGVVPSYNEQFF. The CDR3 nucleotides are TGTGCCAGCCATAAGGGGGTGGTCCCCTCCTACAATGAGCAGTTCTTC. The V gene is TRBV7-2, the J gene TRBJ2-1; maybe TRBD1 (6 bases). The germline V and J ends were trimmed by 8 bases and 0 bases, with 17 bases remaining between them. Per the germline V gene, CDR1 is SGHTA and CDR2 is FQGNSA. This CDR3 contains 16 residues.

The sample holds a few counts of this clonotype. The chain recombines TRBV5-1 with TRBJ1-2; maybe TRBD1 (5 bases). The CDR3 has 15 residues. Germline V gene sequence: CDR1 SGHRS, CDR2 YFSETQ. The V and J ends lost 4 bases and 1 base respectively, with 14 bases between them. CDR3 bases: TGCGCCAGCAGCAGGGACCGGGCCGATAACTATGGCTACACCTTC. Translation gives CASSRDRADNYGYTF.